This T cell receptor (beta chain) was retrieved from a study of human T cells and chemical hapten exposure. Across the whole study: Diagnoses of alopecia areata, totalis or universalis occurred in mostly female patients. Study-level results: Among expanded TCRs, significantly more large CDR3 similarity clusters formed than among controls.

The CDR3 is 15 amino acids. The germline V gene encodes CDR1 MNHEY and CDR2 SMNVEV (reference sequence). Trimming stripped 5 bases from V and 5 bases from J, with 19 bases between. Individual cDNA molecules in this library carried unique molecular identifiers. A single record per CDR3 protein comes from TCRdb applying MiXCR to the RACE reads. Of 50,000 or so distinct CDR3 sequences in the sample, about 10% were seen once. In its sample, this clonotype was seen a few times. Its matching antigen is unknown. The sample's time point: patch test 3, about 24 weeks after DPC sensitization. The treatment: therapeutic diphenylcyclopropenone sensitization with weekly scalp DPC.

This receptor was taken from a woman aged 40 to 50 with alopecia areata. Some clones in this sample may be carry-over from other donors' samples. Sequencing was performed on whole blood, taken in connection with sensitization to the hapten diphenylcyclopropenone (DPC). The chain links TRBV27 to TRBJ2-7; no firm D call. This CDR3 is CASSPTAVVLNEQYF. The CDR3 DNA sequence: TGTGCCAGCAGTCCTACAGCAGTTGTTCTGAACGAGCAGTACTTC.